The 2 T cell receptor beta chains listed next were all sequenced from one sample in a study of regulatory T cells in long-lasting Graves disease. The time point was: newly diagnosed GD, antithyroid drugs for less than 3 months. From PBMCs, RNA was extracted and then used to make the TCR library. Through Arm-PCR of CDR3 regions and iRepertoire HTBI primers, TCR beta libraries were built. TCRdb reanalysed the multiplex PCR reads using MiXCR and keeps one entry per CDR3 protein. The data hold a few hundred thousand distinct CDR3 sequences, with 13% observed a single time. This same sample was also taken into another study, of T cells in Graves' hyperthyroidism and ophthalmopathy.

This specimen consisted of peripheral blood mononuclear cells (PBMCs), obtained at new diagnosis, from a patient treated with antithyroid drugs. The receptors derive from a man aged 25 to 40 with Graves disease.

This clonotype was recorded many times. The rearrangement uses TRBV7-2 and TRBJ2-7; D is unclear. This CDR3 contains 12 residues. Germline lookup yields CDR1 SGHTA and CDR2 FQGNSA. V was cut by 1 base and J by 6 bases, with 7 bases left in between. The CDR3 DNA follows: TGTGCCAGCAGCTTAGACCGTGGCGAGCAGTACTTC. As protein: CASSLDRGEQYF. Full variable domain (outside the CDR3, taken from reference TRBV7-2 and TRBJ2-7): GAGVSQSPSNKVTEKGKDVELRCDPISGHTALYWYRQSLGQGLEFLIYFQGNSAPDKSGLPSDRFSAERTGGSVSTLTIQRTQQEDSAVYLCASSLDRGEQYFGPGTRLTVT.

This clonotype has ten or more counts. The V gene is TRBV11-2, the J gene TRBJ1-2; 11 nucleotides line up with TRBD1. Germline CDR1 reads SGHAT; CDR2 reads FQNNGV. This CDR3 region has 15 residues. V lost 5 bases and J lost 4; bases outside the gene matches: 6. The CDR3 sequence is CASSVRGTGGYGYTF. The CDR3 DNA sequence: TGTGCCAGCAGCGTCAGGGGGACAGGGGGCTATGGCTACACCTTC.